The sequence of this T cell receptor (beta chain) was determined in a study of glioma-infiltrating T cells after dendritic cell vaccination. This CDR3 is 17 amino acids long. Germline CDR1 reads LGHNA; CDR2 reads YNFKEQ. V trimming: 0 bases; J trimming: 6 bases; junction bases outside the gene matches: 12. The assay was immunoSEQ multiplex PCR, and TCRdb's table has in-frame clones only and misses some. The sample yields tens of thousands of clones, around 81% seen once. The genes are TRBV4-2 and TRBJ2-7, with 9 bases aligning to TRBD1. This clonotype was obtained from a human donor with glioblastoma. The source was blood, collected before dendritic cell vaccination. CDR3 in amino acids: CASSQDGDGTGFSEQYF. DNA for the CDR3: TGTGCCAGCAGCCAAGATGGGGACGGGACAGGGTTCAGCGAGCAGTACTTC.